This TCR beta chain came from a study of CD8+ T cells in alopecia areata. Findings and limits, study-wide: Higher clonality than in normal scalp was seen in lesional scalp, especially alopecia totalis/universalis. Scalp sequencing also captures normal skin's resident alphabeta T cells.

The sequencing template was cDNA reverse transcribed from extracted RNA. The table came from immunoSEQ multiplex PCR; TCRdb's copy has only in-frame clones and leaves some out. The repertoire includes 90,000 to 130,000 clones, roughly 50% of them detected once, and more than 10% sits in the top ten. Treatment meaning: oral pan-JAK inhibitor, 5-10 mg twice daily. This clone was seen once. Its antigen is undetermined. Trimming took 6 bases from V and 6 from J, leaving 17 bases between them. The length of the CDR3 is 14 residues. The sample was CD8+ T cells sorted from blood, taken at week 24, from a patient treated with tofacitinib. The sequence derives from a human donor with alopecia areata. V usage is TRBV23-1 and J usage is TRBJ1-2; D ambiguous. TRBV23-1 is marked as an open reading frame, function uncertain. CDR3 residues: CASSRRWYVHGYTF. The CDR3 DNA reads TGCGCCAGCAGCCGACGATGGTACGTTCATGGCTACACCTTC.